These T cell receptor beta chains were read from a single sample in a study of shared clonotypes between healthy human individuals. The table came from immunoSEQ multiplex PCR; TCRdb's copy has only in-frame clones and leaves some out. The sample has approximately 1.9 million clones, around 93% seen once. Material: naive CD8+ T cells from PBMCs. These receptors originate from a man aged 18 to 35 in good health. Some clones in this sample may be carry-over from other donors' samples. Each CDR3 is given with its conserved first and last residue. The D gene is left open where the match is weak. Clone size is given for some rows only: seen once, a few or many times, or a class if the clone is expanded.

CDR3 DNA	CDR3 protein	D gene	clone size	V gene	J gene
TGTGCCAGCAGTGAAACACAGGGGGCGCAAGGCTACACCTTC	CASSETQGAQGYTF	TRBD1	.	TRBV6-1	TRBJ1-2
TGTGCCAGCAGTTCACTAGCGGGAGACTACAATGAGCAGTTCTTC	CASSSLAGDYNEQFF	TRBD2	once	TRBV11-3	TRBJ2-1
TGTGCCAGCAGCTTAAGAGTCTTACAAGAGACCCAGTACTTC	CASSLRVLQETQYF	.	.	TRBV7-9	TRBJ2-5
TGCGCCAGCAGCCAAGATTGGGGGACAGCTGGATTCTATGGCTACACCTTC	CASSQDWGTAGFYGYTF	TRBD1	.	TRBV4-1	TRBJ1-2
TGTGCCAGCAGCTTACGGGAGGCCGAGACCAATGAGCAGTTCTTC	CASSLREAETNEQFF	TRBD2	.	TRBV11-1	TRBJ2-1
TGTGCCAGCAGCCCCGGGATCGAGCGGTCTGAGGAGCAGTACTTC	CASSPGIERSEEQYF	.	few	TRBV28	TRBJ2-7
TGTGCCACCAGCAGAGATGGAGAGAGCTACGAGCAGTACTTC	CATSRDGESYEQYF	.	once	TRBV15	TRBJ2-7
TGTGCCAGCAGCTTCCCGGGACCTTTTAATGAGCAGTTCTTC	CASSFPGPFNEQFF	.	.	TRBV7-9	TRBJ2-1
TGTGCCAGCTCCAGGGCTAGCAATCAGCCCCAGCATTTT	CASSRASNQPQHF	.	.	TRBV19	TRBJ1-5
TGTGCCAGCACATCTAGCGGGAGCGCCTACTACGAGCAGTACTTC	CASTSSGSAYYEQYF	TRBD2	.	TRBV6-1	TRBJ2-7
TGTGCCAGCAGCACCGCGGGTGCAATTCTCATGAACACTGAAGCTTTCTTT	CASSTAGAILMNTEAFF	.	.	TRBV7-9	TRBJ1-1
TGTGCCAGCAGCTTGAGCGGGAATTACGAGCAGTACTTC	CASSLSGNYEQYF	TRBD2	.	TRBV5-6	TRBJ2-7